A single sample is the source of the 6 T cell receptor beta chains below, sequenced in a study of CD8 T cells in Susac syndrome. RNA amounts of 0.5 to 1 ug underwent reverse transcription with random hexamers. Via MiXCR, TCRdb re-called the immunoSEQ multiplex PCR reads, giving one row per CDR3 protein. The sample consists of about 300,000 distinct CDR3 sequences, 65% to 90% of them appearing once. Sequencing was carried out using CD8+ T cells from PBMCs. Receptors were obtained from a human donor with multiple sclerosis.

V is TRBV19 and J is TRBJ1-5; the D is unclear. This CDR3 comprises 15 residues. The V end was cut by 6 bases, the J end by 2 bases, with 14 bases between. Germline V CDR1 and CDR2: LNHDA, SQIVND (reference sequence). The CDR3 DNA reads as TGTGCCAGTAGCCAAGCAGTGGGAGGCAATCAGCCCCAGCATTTT. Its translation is CASSQAVGGNQPQHF.

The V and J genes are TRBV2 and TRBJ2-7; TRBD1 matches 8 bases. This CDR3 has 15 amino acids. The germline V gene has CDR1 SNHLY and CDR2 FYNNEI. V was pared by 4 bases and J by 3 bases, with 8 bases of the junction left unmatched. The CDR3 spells CASSVGQGAIYEQYF. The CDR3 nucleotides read TGTGCCAGCAGTGTAGGACAGGGAGCGATCTACGAGCAGTACTTC.

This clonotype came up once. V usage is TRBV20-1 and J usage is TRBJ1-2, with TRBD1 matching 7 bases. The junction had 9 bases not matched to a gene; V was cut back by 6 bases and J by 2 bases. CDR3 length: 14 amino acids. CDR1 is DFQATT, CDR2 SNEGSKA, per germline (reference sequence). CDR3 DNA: TGCAGTGCCATCTTTACAGGGGTAAACTATGGCTACACCTTC. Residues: CSAIFTGVNYGYTF.

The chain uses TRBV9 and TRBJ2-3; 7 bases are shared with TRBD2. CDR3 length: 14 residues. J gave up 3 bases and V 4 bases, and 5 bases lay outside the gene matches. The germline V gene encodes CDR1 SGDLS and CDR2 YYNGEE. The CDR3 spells CASSPGRFTDTQYF. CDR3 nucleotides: TGTGCCAGCAGCCCCGGGAGGTTTACAGATACGCAGTATTTT.

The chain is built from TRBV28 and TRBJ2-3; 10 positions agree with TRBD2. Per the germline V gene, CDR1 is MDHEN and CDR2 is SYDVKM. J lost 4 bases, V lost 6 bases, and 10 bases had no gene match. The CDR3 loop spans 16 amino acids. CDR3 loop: CASSHQLAGLSDTQYF. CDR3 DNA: TGTGCCAGCAGCCACCAACTAGCGGGACTCTCAGATACGCAGTATTTT. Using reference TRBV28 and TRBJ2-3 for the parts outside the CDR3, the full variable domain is DVKVTQSSRYLVKRTGEKVFLECVQDMDHENMFWYRQDPGLGLRLIYFSYDVKMKEKGDIPEGYSVSREKKERFSLILESASTNQTSMYLCASSHQLAGLSDTQYFGPGTRLTVL.

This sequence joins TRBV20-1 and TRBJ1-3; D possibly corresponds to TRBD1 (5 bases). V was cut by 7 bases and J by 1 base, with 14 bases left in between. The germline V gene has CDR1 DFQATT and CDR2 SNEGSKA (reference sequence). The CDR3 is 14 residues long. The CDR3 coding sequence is TGCAGTGGTTCCCAGGGACTGTCTGGAAACACCATATATTTT. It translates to CSGSQGLSGNTIYF.